Many counts were recorded for the clone carrying this TCR beta chain. Its matching antigen is unknown. Per the germline V gene, CDR1 is SGHTA and CDR2 is FQGNSA. Trimming took 0 bases from V and 4 from J, leaving 11 bases between them. This CDR3 is 15 amino acids long. TCRdb re-called the 5' RACE reads with MiXCR, one entry per CDR3 protein. The profile shows about 140,000 distinct CDR3 sequences, roughly 6.7% of them singletons. This sample was included in a study of T cells after yellow fever vaccination. Findings and caveats of the study: In post-booster samples, most primary-vaccination clones reappeared (about 95% CD4, 88% CD8).

V gene TRBV7-2 combines with J gene TRBJ2-3, with TRBD1 as a possible D gene (5 bases). The sequence came from a man aged 25-40 years who received the YFV17D yellow fever vaccine. The material was CD4+ T cells sorted from PBMCs, obtained 10 days after the yellow fever booster vaccination. The DNA of the CDR3 is TGTGCCAGCAGCTTAGCAAGGGGTTTGGCAGATACGCAGTATTTT. Translation: CASSLARGLADTQYF.